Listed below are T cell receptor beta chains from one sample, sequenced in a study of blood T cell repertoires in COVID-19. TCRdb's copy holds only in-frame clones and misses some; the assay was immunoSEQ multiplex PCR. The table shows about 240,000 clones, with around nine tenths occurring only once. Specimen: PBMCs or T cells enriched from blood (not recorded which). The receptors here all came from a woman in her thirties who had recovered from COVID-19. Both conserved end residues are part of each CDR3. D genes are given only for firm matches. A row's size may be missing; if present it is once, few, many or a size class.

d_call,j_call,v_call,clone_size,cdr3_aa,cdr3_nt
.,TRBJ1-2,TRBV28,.,CASSQPGQTINYGYTF,TGTGCCAGCAGCCAACCAGGACAGACTATTAACTATGGCTACACCTTC
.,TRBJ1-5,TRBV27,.,CASSLTVWNQPQHF,TGTGCCAGCAGTTTAACAGTTTGGAATCAGCCCCAGCATTTT
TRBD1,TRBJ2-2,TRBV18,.,CASADRASGTGELFF,TGTGCCAGCGCTGACAGGGCGAGTGGCACCGGGGAGCTGTTTTTT
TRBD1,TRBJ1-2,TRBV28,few,CANRDSRNYGYTF,TGTGCCAACCGGGACAGCAGGAACTATGGCTACACCTTC
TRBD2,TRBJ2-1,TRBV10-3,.,CAIKGTSGRAGEQFF,TGTGCCATCAAGGGGACTAGCGGGAGGGCCGGAGAGCAGTTCTTC
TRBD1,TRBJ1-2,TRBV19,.,CASSIDPGQGRGYTF,TGTGCCAGTAGTATAGATCCGGGACAGGGGAGAGGCTACACCTTC
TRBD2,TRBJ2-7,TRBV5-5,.,CASSLGLAGLSYEQYF,TGTGCCAGCAGCTTGGGGCTAGCGGGGTTGTCCTACGAGCAGTACTTC
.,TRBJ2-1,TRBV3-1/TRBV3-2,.,CASSLPSPGQQFF,TGTGCCAGCAGCCTCCCTAGCCCCGGACAGCAGTTCTTC
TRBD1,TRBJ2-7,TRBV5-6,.,CASSLGNRGYEQYF,TGTGCCAGCAGCTTGGGGAACAGGGGCTACGAGCAGTACTTC
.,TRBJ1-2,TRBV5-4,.,CASSFGGASGYTF,TGTGCCAGCAGCTTTGGAGGGGCCAGTGGCTACACCTTC
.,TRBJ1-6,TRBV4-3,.,CASSKDRLNSPLHF,TGCGCCAGCAGCAAGGACAGACTTAATTCACCCCTCCACTTT
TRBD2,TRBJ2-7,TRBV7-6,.,CASSSRRIAGGEQYF,TGTGCCAGCAGCTCCCGACGAATAGCGGGAGGCGAGCAGTACTTC
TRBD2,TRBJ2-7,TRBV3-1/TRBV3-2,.,CASSSGRASGDYEQYF,TGTGCCAGCAGTTCGGGTCGTGCTAGCGGGGATTACGAGCAGTACTTC
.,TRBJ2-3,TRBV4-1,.,CASSRIAAGTGTDTQYF,TGCGCCAGCAGCCGAATAGCCGCGGGTACCGGCACAGATACGCAGTATTTT
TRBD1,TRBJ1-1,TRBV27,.,CASSVTGLNTEAFF,TGTGCCAGCAGTGTGACAGGGCTAAACACTGAAGCTTTCTTT
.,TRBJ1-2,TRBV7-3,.,CASSLNGGSGYGYTF,TGTGCCAGCAGCTTAAATGGGGGGAGCGGCTATGGCTACACCTTC
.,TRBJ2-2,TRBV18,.,CASSPRGNTGELFF,TGTGCCAGCTCACCAAGAGGGAACACCGGGGAGCTGTTTTTT
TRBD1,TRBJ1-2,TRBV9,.,CASSVGGQGEGYTF,TGTGCCAGCAGCGTAGGTGGACAGGGCGAGGGCTACACCTTC
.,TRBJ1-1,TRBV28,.,CAILGSTEAFF,TGTGCCATTCTAGGGAGCACTGAAGCTTTCTTT
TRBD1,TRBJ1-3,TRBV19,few,CASSPRQGLAGNTIYF,TGTGCCAGTAGTCCGCGACAGGGTCTAGCTGGAAACACCATATATTTT
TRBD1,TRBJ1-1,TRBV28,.,CASSFRGLWAFF,TGTGCCAGCAGTTTCAGGGGGCTCTGGGCTTTCTTT
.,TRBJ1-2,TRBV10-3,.,CAISQGGDTHYGYTF,TGTGCCATCAGCCAAGGTGGGGACACCCACTATGGCTACACCTTC
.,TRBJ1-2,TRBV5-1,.,CASSLGGGNGYTF,TGCGCCAGCAGCTTGGGAGGAGGGAATGGCTACACCTTC
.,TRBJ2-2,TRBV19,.,CASSEQGGFGTGELFF,TGTGCCAGTAGCGAGCAGGGGGGCTTCGGGACCGGGGAGCTGTTTTTT
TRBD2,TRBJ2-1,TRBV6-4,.,CASSVGTSGSTYNEQFF,TGTGCCAGCAGTGTAGGGACTAGCGGGAGTACCTACAATGAGCAGTTCTTC